This TCR beta chain was obtained from a study of blood T cell repertoires in COVID-19. The protocol was immunoSEQ multiplex PCR, while the TCRdb copy is restricted to in-frame clones and leaves out a portion. The sample lists 45,000 to 65,000 clones; approximately 90% were seen once. Trimming removed 4 bases from V and 0 bases from J, with 10 bases in between. Germline assignment: CDR1 KGHDR and CDR2 SFDVKD. CDR3 length equals 15 residues. The sequenced material came from peripheral blood. The sequence came from a human donor in a cohort sampled during active COVID-19. The V call is TRBV24-1, the J call TRBJ2-3; weak D call: TRBD2 (6 bases). CDR3 region: CATSEGGTSTDTQYF. In nucleotides, the CDR3 is TGTGCCACCAGTGAAGGTGGGACTAGCACAGATACGCAGTATTTT.